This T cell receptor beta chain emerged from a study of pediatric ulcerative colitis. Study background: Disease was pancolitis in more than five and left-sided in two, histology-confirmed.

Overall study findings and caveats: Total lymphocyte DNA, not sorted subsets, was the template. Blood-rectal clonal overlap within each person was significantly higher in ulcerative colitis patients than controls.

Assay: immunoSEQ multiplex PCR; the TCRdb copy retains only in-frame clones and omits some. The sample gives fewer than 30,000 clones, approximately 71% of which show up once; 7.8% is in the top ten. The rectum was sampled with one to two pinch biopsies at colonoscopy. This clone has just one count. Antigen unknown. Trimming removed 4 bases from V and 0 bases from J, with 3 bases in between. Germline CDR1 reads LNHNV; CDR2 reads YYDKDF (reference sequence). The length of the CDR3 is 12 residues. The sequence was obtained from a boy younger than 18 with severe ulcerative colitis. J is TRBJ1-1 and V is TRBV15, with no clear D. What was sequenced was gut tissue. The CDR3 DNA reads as TGTGCCACCAGCACTATGAACACTGAAGCTTTCTTT. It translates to CATSTMNTEAFF.